The 27 T cell receptor beta chains reported below all come from one sample, sequenced in a study of radiation and T cells in renal cell carcinoma. Documented time point: blood 4 weeks post-SBRT, at nephrectomy. Treatment indicated: 15 Gy SBRT to primary tumor, nephrectomy 4 weeks later. The repertoire was sequenced with immunoSEQ multiplex PCR; TCRdb's copy has only in-frame clones and lacks some. In the table there are about 150,000 clones, roughly 90% of which are singletons. The sequencing used blood, collected from a patient whose treatment included radiotherapy and nephrectomy. The receptors originated from a woman between 50 and 59 years old with renal cell carcinoma.

CDR3 DNA: TGTGCCAGCAGTGACCCGACTAGCGGGAGCCTTTCTTCCTACGAGCAGTACTTC. Translation gives CASSDPTSGSLSSYEQYF. This chain joins TRBV6-4 and TRBJ2-7, with TRBD2 identical over 12 bases. Germline CDR1 and CDR2: MRHNA and SNTAGT. This CDR3 spans 18 amino acids. The V segment lost 2 bases and the J segment 1 base; nucleotides outside the gene matches: 9.

The chain carries TRBV6-1 and TRBJ2-7; the match to TRBD1 covers 8 bases. The CDR3 totals 14 residues. CDR1 and CDR2 from the germline V gene are MNHNS and SASEGT. Trimming cost V 6 bases and J 3 bases; bases outside gene matches: 7. CDR3: CASSNRGVYYEQYF. The DNA for the CDR3 is TGTGCCAGCAGCAACAGGGGGGTTTACTACGAGCAGTACTTC.

The chain has TRBV9 and TRBJ2-5; D remains ambiguous. V shed 0 bases and J shed 4 bases, with 4 bases lying between them. In germline, CDR1 is SGDLS, CDR2 YYNGEE. The CDR3 has 12 amino acids. The CDR3 DNA is TGTGCCAGCAGCGTAGTCGGAGAGACCCAGTACTTC. The encoded protein is CASSVVGETQYF.

This clone came up a few times. The CDR3: CASSGGREDTQYF. In nucleotides, the CDR3 is TGTGCCAGTAGTGGCGGGAGGGAGGATACGCAGTATTTT. The chain carries TRBV19 and TRBJ2-3, with TRBD2 identical over 9 bases. V lost 5 bases to trimming and J lost 6 bases; unmatched junction nucleotides: 3. The CDR3 has 13 residues. In germline, CDR1 is LNHDA, CDR2 SQIVND (reference sequence).

The chain's CDR3 is CASRKTATNEKLFF. Written as DNA, the CDR3 is TGTGCCAGCAGGAAGACAGCAACTAATGAAAAACTGTTTTTT. The J gene is TRBJ1-4, the V gene TRBV6-1, with a tentative D call TRBD1 (5 bases). The CDR3 is 14 amino acids. The germline V and J ends were trimmed by 6 bases and 0 bases, with 8 bases remaining between them. Looked up from germline, CDR1 is MNHNS and CDR2 is SASEGT.

The V and J genes are TRBV5-1 and TRBJ2-7; 10 positions match TRBD1. The CDR3 has 13 residues. The germline V gene has CDR1 SGHRS and CDR2 YFSETQ. V dropped 2 bases and J dropped 5; count of bases not matched to a gene: 1. Written as DNA, the CDR3 is TGCGCCAGCAGCTTCGGGACAGGGGACGAGCAGTACTTC. It codes for CASSFGTGDEQYF.

The chain joins TRBV19 to TRBJ1-4; D gene ambiguous. Trimming took 7 bases from V and 4 from J, leaving 10 bases between them. Germline-derived CDR1 and CDR2 are LNHDA and SQIVND (reference sequence). The CDR3 has 13 residues. CDR3 bases: TGTGCCAGTAAGATGTGGAGTAATGAAAAACTGTTTTTT. Translation: CASKMWSNEKLFF.

The chain is built from TRBV11-2 and TRBJ2-3, with D maybe TRBD1 (6 bases). V was clipped by 5 bases and J by 4 bases, with 22 bases between them. This CDR3 region has 17 residues. The germline V gene encodes CDR1 SGHAT and CDR2 FQNNGV. For the CDR3, the DNA is TGTGCCAGCAGCCTAACACCTCAGGGGTCTCGAGCAGATACGCAGTATTTT. Its translation is CASSLTPQGSRADTQYF. The full variable domain, completed using reference TRBV11-2 and TRBJ2-3, is EAGVAQSPRYKIIEKRQSVAFWCNPISGHATLYWYQQILGQGPKLLIQFQNNGVVDDSQLPKDRFSAERLKGVDSTLKIQPAKLEDSAVYLCASSLTPQGSRADTQYFGPGTRLTVL.

The rearrangement links TRBV28 to TRBJ2-5; D unresolved. V lost 6 bases and J lost 7, with 6 bases in between. CDR1 is MDHEN, CDR2 SYDVKM, per germline. CDR3 length: 10 residues. Written as DNA, the CDR3 is TGTGCCAGCAGCGCAGGGACCCAGTACTTC. Translation gives CASSAGTQYF.

This clone was found a few times. Other DNA sequences in the sample encode the same CDR3. The V and J genes are TRBV5-1 and TRBJ2-7; D is perhaps TRBD2 (5 bases). Germline V gene sequence: CDR1 SGHRS, CDR2 YFSETQ. The V end lost 0 bases, the J end lost 0 bases, and 10 bases lay between the germline ends. The CDR3 contains 15 residues. CDR3 sequence (DNA): TGCGCCAGCAGCTTGGCCGGCGGGCGCTCCTACGAGCAGTACTTC. Residues: CASSLAGGRSYEQYF.

This chain links TRBV6-5 with TRBJ1-2; D might be TRBD1 (5 bases). The ends were cut back, 0 bases at V and 6 bases at J, with 11 bases in the middle. The CDR3 loop spans 14 amino acids. Germline-derived CDR1 and CDR2 are MNHEY and SVGAGI. CDR3 amino acids: CASSYSRAGNGYTF. The CDR3 coding sequence is TGTGCCAGCAGTTACTCGCGGGCAGGGAATGGCTACACCTTC.

The chain carries TRBV28 and TRBJ1-5; no firm D call. Germline CDR1 MDHEN, CDR2 SYDVKM. Deletions cut 5 bases from V and 7 bases from J, with 15 bases between. This CDR3 comprises 14 residues. DNA of the CDR3: TGTGCCAGCAGTCCCCTGCGAGGTAACCAGCCCCAGCATTTT. It encodes CASSPLRGNQPQHF.

There are a few counts of this clone. The rearrangement links TRBV5-4 to TRBJ2-2; TRBD1 matches at 8 bases. The length of the CDR3 is 18 residues. Germline V CDR1 and CDR2: SGHNT, YYREEE (reference sequence). The trim removed 0 bases at V and 3 bases at J, leaving 10 bases unmatched. The CDR3 bases are TGTGCCAGCAGCTTGGGACCACAGGGGGGAGAGTACACCGGGGAGCTGTTTTTT. Its protein product is CASSLGPQGGEYTGELFF.

V is TRBV5-6 and J is TRBJ2-3; possibly TRBD2 for D (7 bases). V lost 3 bases, J lost 5 bases, and 19 bases lay in between. The CDR3 runs 16 residues. Germline lookup yields CDR1 SGHDT and CDR2 YYEEEE. The CDR3 loop reads CASSWGAGRAGDTQYF. The CDR3 DNA reads TGTGCCAGCAGCTGGGGGGCGGGGAGGGCCGGAGATACGCAGTATTTT.

This chain uses TRBV19 with TRBJ1-5; a possible D gene is TRBD1 (5 bases). The CDR3 loop spans 15 amino acids. Trimming took 7 bases from V and 5 from J, leaving 18 bases between them. The V gene's germline CDR1 is LNHDA and CDR2 SQIVND (reference sequence). This CDR3 is CASMHTGTKYQPQHF. CDR3 nucleotide sequence: TGTGCCAGTATGCACACCGGGACCAAGTATCAGCCCCAGCATTTT.

In this sample, this clone turned up a few times. The V call is TRBV7-3, the J call TRBJ1-1, with no clear D. Germline V CDR1 and CDR2: SGHTA, FQGTGA. V was cut by 5 bases and J by 3 bases, with 19 bases left in between. The CDR3 is made up of 16 amino acids. The CDR3 sequence is CASSPTGPQRYTEAFF. CDR3 nucleotides: TGTGCCAGCAGCCCGACGGGCCCCCAGAGGTACACTGAAGCTTTCTTT.

The chain uses TRBV2 and TRBJ1-1; possibly TRBD1 for D (5 bases). V lost 6 bases, J lost 6 bases, and 8 bases lay in between. The germline gives CDR1 SNHLY, CDR2 FYNNEI. The CDR3 extends over 11 amino acids. CDR3 coding DNA: TGTGCCAGCAGGTTAGGGGCTGAAGCTTTCTTT. This encodes CASRLGAEAFF.

J is TRBJ1-2 and V is TRBV7-2, with 11 bases aligning to TRBD1. The CDR3 has 13 amino acids. The trim removed 4 bases at V and 8 bases at J, leaving 3 bases unmatched. Germline values: CDR1 SGHTA, CDR2 FQGNSA. CDR3 region: CASSSGTGGGYTF. The CDR3 DNA reads TGTGCCAGCAGCTCCGGGACAGGGGGGGGCTACACCTTC.

The count of this clone is one. This chain links TRBV5-5 with TRBJ1-4; D is perhaps TRBD1 (5 bases). CDR1 and CDR2 from the germline V gene are SGHKS and YYEKEE (reference sequence). The CDR3 runs 13 residues. V was pared by 0 bases and J by 8 bases, with 8 bases between. The CDR3 protein is CASSLEGSEKLFF. CDR3 in DNA: TGTGCCAGCAGCTTGGAGGGGTCCGAAAAACTGTTTTTT.

The gene calls are TRBV2 and TRBJ2-2; the D is unclear. Germline V lookup: CDR1 SNHLY, CDR2 FYNNEI. This CDR3 is 13 amino acids long. Trimming removed 8 bases at V and 3 bases at J, with 10 bases between. Written as DNA, the CDR3 is TGTGCCAGCCGCGTCGGGTACACCGGGGAGCTGTTTTTT. As protein: CASRVGYTGELFF.

This clone is a singleton in its sample. V gene TRBV7-2 combines with J gene TRBJ1-2; no firm D call. There are 15 residues in the CDR3. CDR1 SGHTA and CDR2 FQGNSA come from the germline V gene. V was clipped by 5 bases and J by 10 bases, with 23 bases between them. This chain's CDR3 is CASSPNRSPFIVYTF. DNA for the CDR3: TGTGCCAGCAGCCCAAATAGGTCCCCCTTTATCGTCTACACCTTC.

This chain uses TRBV2 with TRBJ1-1, with TRBD1 matching over 9 bases. This CDR3 contains 13 residues. J lost 7 bases, V lost 7 bases, and 7 bases had no gene match. The germline V gene has CDR1 SNHLY and CDR2 FYNNEI. CDR3 amino acids: CASNTDRGDEAFF. CDR3 sequence (DNA): TGTGCCAGCAATACGGACAGGGGCGATGAAGCTTTCTTT.

The chain uses TRBV6-1 and TRBJ1-1; D remains ambiguous. The germline CDR1 and CDR2 sequences are MNHNS and SASEGT. CDR3 size: 14 residues. The germline V and J ends were trimmed by 7 bases and 1 base, with 13 bases remaining between them. CDR3 sequence: CASTEALRNTEAFF. CDR3 nucleotide sequence: TGTGCCAGCACCGAAGCCTTACGGAACACTGAAGCTTTCTTT.

CDR3: CASSRSHATNEKLFF. The CDR3, as DNA: TGTGCCAGCAGCCGCTCCCATGCAACTAATGAAAAACTGTTTTTT. The chain carries TRBV7-2 and TRBJ1-4; D unclear. Trimming took off 5 bases at V and 0 bases at J, with 10 bases between the two ends. The CDR3 extends over 15 amino acids. Per the germline V gene, CDR1 is SGHTA and CDR2 is FQGNSA. Full variable domain (rest looked up from reference TRBV7-2 and TRBJ1-4): GAGVSQSPSNKVTEKGKDVELRCDPISGHTALYWYRQSLGQGLEFLIYFQGNSAPDKSGLPSDRFSAERTGGSVSTLTIQRTQQEDSAVYLCASSRSHATNEKLFFGSGTQLSVL.

The chain carries TRBV11-2 and TRBJ2-7, with 13 bases fitting TRBD2. The germline V gene encodes CDR1 SGHAT and CDR2 FQNNGV. V dropped 4 bases and J dropped 11; count of bases not matched to a gene: 8. The CDR3 covers 14 residues. CDR3 in DNA: TGTGCCAGCAGCTCCGGACTAGCGGGGGCCCCCGAGTACTTC. Translated: CASSSGLAGAPEYF.

V is TRBV19 and J is TRBJ2-3; a possible D gene is TRBD1 (5 bases). Between the trimmed V and J ends, which lost 6 bases and 2 bases, there was a span of 15 bases. Germline V lookup: CDR1 LNHDA, CDR2 SQIVND (reference sequence). The CDR3 has 15 residues. CDR3 DNA sequence: TGTGCCAGTAGAAAAGGGGCAGGCCACACAGATACGCAGTATTTT. Protein product: CASRKGAGHTDTQYF.

The chain is built from TRBV4-1 and TRBJ1-1; tentative D call: TRBD1 (5 bases). Trimming stripped 2 bases from V and 5 bases from J, with 15 bases between. There are 15 residues in the CDR3. Germline values: CDR1 MGHRA, CDR2 YSYEKL. The CDR3 region is CASSQTRGERTEAFF. The DNA for the CDR3 is TGCGCCAGCAGCCAAACTAGGGGTGAGAGGACTGAAGCTTTCTTT.